The entry below gives a single T cell receptor (beta chain) sequence along with its context. What it binds is not known. CDR3 size: 15 residues. V lost 7 bases to trimming and J lost 1 base; unmatched junction nucleotides: 2. Germline V gene data show CDR1 as MNHNS and CDR2 as SASEGT. This sample stems from a study of neurological immune-mediated disorders. With 10-nucleotide random UMIs included, cDNA was synthesized by 5'RACE. In each sequencing run, over 180 million TCR-beta sequences were generated from 15-18 subjects. Using its own MiXCR run on the 5' RACE reads, TCRdb lists one record per CDR3 protein. The sample records about 30,000 distinct CDR3 sequences, around 10% being singletons. Study-wide points: Because no CDR3 amino acid sequences were shared across subjects by expanded clones, private repertoires were suggested in all groups.

This rearrangement joins TRBV6-1 to TRBJ2-2, with TRBD2 matching over 11 bases. Sequenced input: PBMCs. The source is a woman in her sixties in good health. The CDR3 spells CASTGLAGNTGELFF. CDR3 in DNA: TGTGCCAGCACCGGACTAGCGGGGAACACCGGGGAGCTGTTTTTT.